This T cell receptor beta chain was profiled in a study of T-cell memory formation after mild COVID-19. Germline V lookup: CDR1 DFQATT, CDR2 SNEGSKA (reference sequence). Trimming removed 4 bases from V and 4 bases from J; junction bases left unmatched: 4. The CDR3 runs to 13 residues. Via MiXCR, TCRdb re-called the 5' RACE reads, giving one row per CDR3 protein. The sample includes some 120,000 distinct CDR3 sequences, around 15% of them seen just once. This clonotype showed up many times. Its antigen is not known. The study, taken as a whole, reports: Later expanders leaned toward CD4+, whereas clones contracting from day 15 to 85 were balanced CD4/CD8.

This TCR was sampled from a young man who had mild COVID-19 (a few samples of this study predate the infection). Cell type and time point are not known. The sample taken for sequencing was PBMCs or a T cell subset sorted from them (not recorded which). The chain links TRBV20-1 to TRBJ2-1; 7 nucleotides line up with TRBD2. CDR3 coding DNA: TGCAGTGCTATGGGAGGGCTATACAATGAGCAGTTCTTC. Amino acid sequence: CSAMGGLYNEQFF.